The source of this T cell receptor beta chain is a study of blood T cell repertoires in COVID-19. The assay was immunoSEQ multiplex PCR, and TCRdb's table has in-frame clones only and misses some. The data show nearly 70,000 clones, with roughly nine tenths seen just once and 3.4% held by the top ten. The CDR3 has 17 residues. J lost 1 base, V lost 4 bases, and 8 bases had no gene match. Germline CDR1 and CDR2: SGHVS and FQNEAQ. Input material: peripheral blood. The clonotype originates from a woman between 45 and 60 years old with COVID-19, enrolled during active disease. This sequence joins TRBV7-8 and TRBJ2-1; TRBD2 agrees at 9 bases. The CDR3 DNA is TGTGCCAGCAGCTCGGCCTTAGCGGGAGCTTCCTACAATGAGCAGTTCTTC. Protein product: CASSSALAGASYNEQFF. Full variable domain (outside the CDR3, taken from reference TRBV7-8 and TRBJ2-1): GAGVSQSPRYKVAKRGQDVALRCDPISGHVSLFWYQQALGQGPEFLTYFQNEAQLDKSGLPSDRFFAERPEGSVSTLKIQRTQQEDSAVYLCASSSALAGASYNEQFFGPGTRLTVL.